This TCR beta chain was captured by sequencing in a study of CD8+ T cells in alopecia areata. Researchers took lesional scalp punch biopsies and peripheral blood from people who were alopecia areata patients. RNA was extracted and reverse transcribed into cDNA as the sequencing template. Sequencing was performed with immunoSEQ multiplex PCR; in TCRdb, only in-frame clones are kept and a portion is missing. The sample records 100,000 to 120,000 clones, over 55% being singletons. The CDR3 has 14 amino acids. The V and J ends lost 2 bases and 5 bases, in that order; junction bases with no gene match: 4. Germline lookup yields CDR1 SGHDT and CDR2 YYEEEE. Broader study findings: Affected lesional scalp, above all in alopecia totalis/universalis, was more clonal than normal scalp. Tissue-resident alphabeta T cells belonging to normal skin likewise get sequenced within scalp specimens.

This clone was observed a few times. Its antigen is unknown. The clonotype was recovered from a human donor with alopecia areata. Sequencing input: NKG2D-low CD8+ T cells sorted from blood. This sequence joins TRBV5-6 and TRBJ2-7, with 10 positions matching TRBD1. In DNA, the CDR3 is TGTGCCAGCAGCTTCGGGACAGGGGACAACGAGCAGTACTTC. Translated, it gives CASSFGTGDNEQYF.